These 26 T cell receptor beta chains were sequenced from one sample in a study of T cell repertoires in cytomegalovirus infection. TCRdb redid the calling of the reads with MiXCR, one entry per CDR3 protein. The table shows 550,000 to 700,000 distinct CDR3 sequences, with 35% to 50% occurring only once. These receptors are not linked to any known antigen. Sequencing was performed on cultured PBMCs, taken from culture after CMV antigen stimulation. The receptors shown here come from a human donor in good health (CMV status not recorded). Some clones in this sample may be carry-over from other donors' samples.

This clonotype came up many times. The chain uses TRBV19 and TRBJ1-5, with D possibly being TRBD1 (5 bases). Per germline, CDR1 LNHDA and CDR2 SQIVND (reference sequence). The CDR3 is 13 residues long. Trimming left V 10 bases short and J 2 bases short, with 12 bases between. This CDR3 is CATLPGGNQPQHF. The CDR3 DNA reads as TGTGCCACACTCCCGGGGGGCAATCAGCCCCAGCATTTT.

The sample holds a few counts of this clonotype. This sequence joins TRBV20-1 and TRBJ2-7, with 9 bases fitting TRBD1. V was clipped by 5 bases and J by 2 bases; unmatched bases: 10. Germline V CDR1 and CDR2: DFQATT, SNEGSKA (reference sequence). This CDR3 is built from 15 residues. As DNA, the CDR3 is TGCAGTGCTCGGGACGGACAGGGGCTACCCTACGAGCAGTACTTC. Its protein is CSARDGQGLPYEQYF.

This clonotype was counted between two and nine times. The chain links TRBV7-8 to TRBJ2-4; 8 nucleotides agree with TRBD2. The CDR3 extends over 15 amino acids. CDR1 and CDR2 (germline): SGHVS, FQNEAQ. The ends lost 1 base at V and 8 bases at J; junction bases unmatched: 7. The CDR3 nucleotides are TGTGCCAGCAGCTTAGTATCGGGAGGGCCCCACATTCAGTACTTC. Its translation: CASSLVSGGPHIQYF.

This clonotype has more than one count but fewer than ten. This chain's CDR3 is CASSPGLAMNTEAFF. In DNA form, the CDR3 reads TGTGCCAGCAGCCCGGGGCTCGCGATGAACACTGAAGCTTTCTTT. This chain connects TRBV7-8 to TRBJ1-1, with D perhaps TRBD1 (5 bases). The CDR3 consists of 15 residues. Germline V gene sequence: CDR1 SGHVS, CDR2 FQNEAQ. Deletions cut 5 bases from V and 0 bases from J, with 13 bases between.

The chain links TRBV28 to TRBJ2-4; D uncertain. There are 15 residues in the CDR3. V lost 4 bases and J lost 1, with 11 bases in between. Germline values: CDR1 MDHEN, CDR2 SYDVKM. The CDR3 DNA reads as TGTGCCAGCAGTTCTGGCGAAAGGGCCAAAAACATTCAGTACTTC. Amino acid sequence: CASSSGERAKNIQYF. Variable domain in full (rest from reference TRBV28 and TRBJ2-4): DVKVTQSSRYLVKRTGEKVFLECVQDMDHENMFWYRQDPGLGLRLIYFSYDVKMKEKGDIPEGYSVSREKKERFSLILESASTNQTSMYLCASSSGERAKNIQYFGAGTRLSVL.

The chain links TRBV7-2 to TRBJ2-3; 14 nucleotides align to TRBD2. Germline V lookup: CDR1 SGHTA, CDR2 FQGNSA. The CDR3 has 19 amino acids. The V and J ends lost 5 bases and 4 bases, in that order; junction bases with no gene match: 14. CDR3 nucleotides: TGTGCCAGCAGCCCAGACCCCGGGACTAGCGGGAGTCGGGCAGATACGCAGTATTTT. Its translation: CASSPDPGTSGSRADTQYF. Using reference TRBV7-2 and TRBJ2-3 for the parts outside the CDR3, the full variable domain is GAGVSQSPSNKVTEKGKDVELRCDPISGHTALYWYRQSLGQGLEFLIYFQGNSAPDKSGLPSDRFSAERTGGSVSTLTIQRTQQEDSAVYLCASSPDPGTSGSRADTQYFGPGTRLTVL.

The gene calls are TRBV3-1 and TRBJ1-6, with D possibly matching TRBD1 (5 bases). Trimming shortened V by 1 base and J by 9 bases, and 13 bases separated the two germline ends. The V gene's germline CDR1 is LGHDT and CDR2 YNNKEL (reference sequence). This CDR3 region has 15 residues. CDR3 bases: TGTGCCAGCAGCCAAGTGGCCCCCGGGGGTTCACCCCTCCACTTT. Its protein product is CASSQVAPGGSPLHF.

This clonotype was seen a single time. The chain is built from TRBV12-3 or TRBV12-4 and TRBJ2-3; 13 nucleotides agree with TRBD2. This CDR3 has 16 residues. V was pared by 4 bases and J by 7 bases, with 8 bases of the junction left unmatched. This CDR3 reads CASSYGLAGVRYTQYF. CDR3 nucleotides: TGTGCCAGCAGTTACGGACTAGCGGGGGTCAGGTATACGCAGTATTTT.

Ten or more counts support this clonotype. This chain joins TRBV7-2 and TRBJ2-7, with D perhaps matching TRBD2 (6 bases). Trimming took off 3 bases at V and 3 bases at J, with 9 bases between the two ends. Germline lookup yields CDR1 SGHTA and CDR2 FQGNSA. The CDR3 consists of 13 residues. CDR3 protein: CASSLAGIYEQYF. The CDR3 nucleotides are TGTGCCAGCAGCTTGGCGGGGATCTACGAGCAGTACTTC.

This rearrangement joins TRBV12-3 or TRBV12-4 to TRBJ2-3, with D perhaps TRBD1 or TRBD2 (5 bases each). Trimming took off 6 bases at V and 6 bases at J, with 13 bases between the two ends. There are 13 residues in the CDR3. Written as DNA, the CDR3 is TGTGCCAGCAGCCCCGGGACGGACGATACGCAGTATTTT. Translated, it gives CASSPGTDDTQYF.

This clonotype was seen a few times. The DNA for the CDR3 is TGTGCCAGCAGCCGATCGCCGGGTGCGGGCGAGCAGTACTTC. This sequence encodes CASSRSPGAGEQYF. This chain uses TRBV7-9 with TRBJ2-7; D possibly corresponds to TRBD2 (5 bases). CDR1 is SEHNR and CDR2 is FQNEAQ in the germline V gene (reference sequence). Trimming stripped 5 bases from V and 6 bases from J, with 17 bases between. This CDR3 has 14 residues.

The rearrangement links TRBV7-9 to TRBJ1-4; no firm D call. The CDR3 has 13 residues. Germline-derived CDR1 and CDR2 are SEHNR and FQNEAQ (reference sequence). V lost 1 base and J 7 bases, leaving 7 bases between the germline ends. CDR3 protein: CASSLDLGEKLFF. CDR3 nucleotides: TGTGCCAGCAGCTTAGATCTTGGTGAAAAACTGTTTTTT.

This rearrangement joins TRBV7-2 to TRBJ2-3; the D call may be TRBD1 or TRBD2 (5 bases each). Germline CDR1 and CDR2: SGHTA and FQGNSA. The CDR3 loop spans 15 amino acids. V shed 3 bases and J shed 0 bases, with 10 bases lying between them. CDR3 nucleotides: TGTGCCAGCAGCTTGCCGGGACGGAGCACAGATACGCAGTATTTT. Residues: CASSLPGRSTDTQYF. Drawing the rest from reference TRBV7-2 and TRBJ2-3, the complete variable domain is GAGVSQSPSNKVTEKGKDVELRCDPISGHTALYWYRQSLGQGLEFLIYFQGNSAPDKSGLPSDRFSAERTGGSVSTLTIQRTQQEDSAVYLCASSLPGRSTDTQYFGPGTRLTVL.

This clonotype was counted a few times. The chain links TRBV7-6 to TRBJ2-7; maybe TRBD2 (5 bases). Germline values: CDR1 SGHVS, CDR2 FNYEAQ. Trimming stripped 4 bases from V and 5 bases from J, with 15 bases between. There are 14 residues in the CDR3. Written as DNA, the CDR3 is TGTGCCAGCAGCTCCGCCCCGGGGAGCCACGAGCAGTACTTC. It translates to CASSSAPGSHEQYF.

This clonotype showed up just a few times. CDR3: CASRPPSGGQETQYF. In nucleotides, the CDR3 is TGTGCCAGCAGGCCCCCTAGCGGGGGACAAGAGACCCAGTACTTC. V is TRBV12-3 or TRBV12-4 and J is TRBJ2-5; 10 bases fit TRBD2. Trimming cost V 6 bases and J 2 bases; bases outside gene matches: 6. The CDR3 sequence is 15 residues long.

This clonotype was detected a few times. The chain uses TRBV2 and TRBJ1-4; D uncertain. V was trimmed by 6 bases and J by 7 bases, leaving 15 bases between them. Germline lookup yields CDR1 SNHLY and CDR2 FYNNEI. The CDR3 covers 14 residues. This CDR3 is CASSRTREGEKLFF. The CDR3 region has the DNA TGTGCCAGCAGCCGGACGCGGGAGGGTGAAAAACTGTTTTTT.

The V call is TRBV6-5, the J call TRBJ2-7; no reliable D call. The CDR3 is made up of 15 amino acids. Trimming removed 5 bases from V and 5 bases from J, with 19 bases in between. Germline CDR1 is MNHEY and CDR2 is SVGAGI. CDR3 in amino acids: CASSTVLLGPNEQYF. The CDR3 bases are TGTGCCAGCAGTACCGTCCTCCTTGGCCCTAACGAGCAGTACTTC.

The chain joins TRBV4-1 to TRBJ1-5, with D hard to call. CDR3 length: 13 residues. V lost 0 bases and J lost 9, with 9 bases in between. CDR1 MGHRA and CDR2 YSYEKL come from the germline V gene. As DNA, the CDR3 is TGCGCCAGCAGCCAAGATGGTGTGATGCCCCAGCATTTT. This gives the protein CASSQDGVMPQHF.

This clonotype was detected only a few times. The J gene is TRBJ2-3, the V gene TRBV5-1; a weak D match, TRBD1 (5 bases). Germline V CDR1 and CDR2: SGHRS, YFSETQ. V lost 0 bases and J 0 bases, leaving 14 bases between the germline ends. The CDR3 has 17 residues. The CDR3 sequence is CASSLGPQGPSTDTQYF. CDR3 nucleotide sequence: TGCGCCAGCAGCTTGGGGCCTCAGGGCCCCAGCACAGATACGCAGTATTTT.

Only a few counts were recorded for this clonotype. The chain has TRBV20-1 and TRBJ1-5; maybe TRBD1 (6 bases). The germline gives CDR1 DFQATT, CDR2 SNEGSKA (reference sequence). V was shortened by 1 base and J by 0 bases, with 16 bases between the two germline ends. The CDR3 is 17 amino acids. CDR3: CSARVGGGGYSNQPQHF. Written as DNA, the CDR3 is TGCAGTGCTAGAGTCGGAGGGGGGGGTTATAGCAATCAGCCCCAGCATTTT.

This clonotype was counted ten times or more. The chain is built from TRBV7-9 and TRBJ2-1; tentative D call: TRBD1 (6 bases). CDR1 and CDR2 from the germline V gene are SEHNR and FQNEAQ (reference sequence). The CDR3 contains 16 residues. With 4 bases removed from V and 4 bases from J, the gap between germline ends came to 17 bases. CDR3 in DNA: TGTGCCAGCAGCTCATACAGGGTTACACTATACAATGAGCAGTTCTTC. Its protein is CASSSYRVTLYNEQFF.

CDR3 nucleotide sequence: TGTGCCAGCAGGCGGGGGGTGGACACTGAAGCTTTCTTT. Translated, it gives CASRRGVDTEAFF. The chain joins TRBV6-6 to TRBJ1-1; possible D gene TRBD1, 5 bases. Germline V gene data show CDR1 as MNHNY and CDR2 as SVGAGI (reference sequence). The CDR3 is 13 residues long. The V gene lost 6 bases and the J gene lost 3 bases, with 11 bases spanning the gap.

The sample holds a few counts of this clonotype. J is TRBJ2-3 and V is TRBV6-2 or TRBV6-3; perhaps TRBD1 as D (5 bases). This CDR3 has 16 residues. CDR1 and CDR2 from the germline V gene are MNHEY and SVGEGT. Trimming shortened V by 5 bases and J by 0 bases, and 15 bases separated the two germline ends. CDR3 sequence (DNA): TGTGCCAGCAGTACAACTCCTCGGACAAGCACAGATACGCAGTATTTT. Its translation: CASSTTPRTSTDTQYF.

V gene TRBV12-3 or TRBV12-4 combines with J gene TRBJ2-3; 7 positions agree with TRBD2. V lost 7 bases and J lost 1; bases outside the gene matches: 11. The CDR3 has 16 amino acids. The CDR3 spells CASTPARTRGTDTQYF. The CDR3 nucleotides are TGTGCCAGCACCCCGGCTAGGACTAGGGGCACAGATACGCAGTATTTT.

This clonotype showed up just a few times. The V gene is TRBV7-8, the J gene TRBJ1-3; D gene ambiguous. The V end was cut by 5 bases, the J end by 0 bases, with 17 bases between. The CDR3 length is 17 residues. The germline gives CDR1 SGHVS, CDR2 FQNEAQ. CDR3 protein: CASSPPFWEFSGNTIYF. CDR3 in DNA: TGTGCCAGCAGCCCCCCTTTCTGGGAGTTCTCTGGAAACACCATATATTTT.

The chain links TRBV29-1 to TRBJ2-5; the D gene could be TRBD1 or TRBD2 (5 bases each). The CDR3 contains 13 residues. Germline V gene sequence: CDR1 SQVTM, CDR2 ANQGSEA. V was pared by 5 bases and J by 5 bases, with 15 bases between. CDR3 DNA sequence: TGCAGCGTTACGGGACGGAGAAAGGAGACCCAGTACTTC. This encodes CSVTGRRKETQYF.